What follows describes a single T cell receptor (beta chain). This sample was included in a study of T cell changes during pregnancy in multiple sclerosis. V was clipped by 6 bases and J by 0 bases, with 9 bases between them. The CDR3 sequence is 13 residues long. In germline, CDR1 is MGHRA, CDR2 YSYEKL. Measured with immunoSEQ multiplex PCR; TCRdb has only the in-frame clones, and not every one. The sample gives more than 65,000 clones, about nine tenths of which show up once; about 0.42% is in the top ten. This chain connects TRBV4-1 to TRBJ2-7; D ambiguous. The receptor was isolated from a female donor with multiple sclerosis, enrolled in a pregnancy study. The sequenced sample was CD4+ T cells from peripheral blood mononuclear cells, obtained before pregnancy. Written as DNA, the CDR3 is TGCGCCAGCAGTCTGTATAGCTCCTACGAGCAGTACTTC. Translating gives CASSLYSSYEQYF.